The text below deals with one TCR beta chain. Amplification used 60 Vbeta primers and 13 Jbeta primers. The assay was immunoSEQ multiplex PCR, and TCRdb's table has in-frame clones only and misses some. With about 77,000 clones in the sample, the ten largest clones hold roughly an eighth. This record comes from a study of cytomegalovirus exposure and HLA in healthy donors. The V gene's germline CDR1 is SGHAT and CDR2 FQNNGV. The V segment lost 3 bases and the J segment 6 bases; nucleotides outside the gene matches: 8. This CDR3 has 15 amino acids. The source material was PBMCs. The sequence was collected from a man in his fifties or sixties in good health and CMV-seropositive. V and J are TRBV11-2 and TRBJ1-1; 9 bases are shared with TRBD1. DNA for the CDR3: TGTGCCAGCAGCTTCCGGACAGGGGAATTGGCTGAAGCTTTCTTT. Protein product: CASSFRTGELAEAFF.